One and the same sample provided the 25 T cell receptor beta chains below, sequenced in a study of T cell repertoires in cytomegalovirus infection. MiXCR, run by TCRdb on the reads, gives a single entry per CDR3 protein. The sample has around 490,000 distinct CDR3 sequences, about 30% seen once. Sequenced material: PBMCs. These receptor sequences come from a human donor in good health (CMV status not recorded). Some clones in this sample may be carry-over from other donors' samples.

The chain links TRBV6-5 to TRBJ1-1, with D tentatively TRBD1 (5 bases). Trimming stripped 3 bases from V and 4 bases from J, with 15 bases between. The CDR3 loop spans 15 amino acids. Germline V gene sequence: CDR1 MNHEY, CDR2 SVGAGI. CDR3 bases: TGTGCCAGCAGTTATTCGTCCGTGGGACGCACTGAAGCTTTCTTT. This encodes CASSYSSVGRTEAFF.

In this sample, this clonotype turned up a few times. CDR3 in amino acids: CASKTDGRNEQFF. The CDR3 nucleotides are TGTGCCTCAAAGACGGACGGTCGGAATGAGCAGTTCTTC. The chain couples TRBV15 to TRBJ2-1, with unresolved D. The V end was cut by 11 bases, the J end by 7 bases, with 18 bases between. CDR3 length equals 13 residues. Germline V gene data show CDR1 as LNHNV and CDR2 as YYDKDF (reference sequence).

The chain links TRBV6-9 to TRBJ1-5; TRBD1 is a possible D gene (5 bases). This CDR3 contains 13 residues. Germline CDR1 MNHGY, CDR2 SVAAGI. V dropped 3 bases and J dropped 4 bases, with 7 bases sitting between them. The CDR3: CASSYRVNQPQHF. CDR3 nucleotides: TGTGCCAGCAGTTACAGGGTAAATCAGCCCCAGCATTTT.

Many counts were recorded for this clonotype. The chain is built from TRBV7-2 and TRBJ2-3, with a weak D call TRBD2 (6 bases). This CDR3 is built from 16 residues. V lost 4 bases, J lost 1 base, and 15 bases lay in between. From germline, CDR1 is SGHTA and CDR2 FQGNSA. CDR3 nucleotide sequence: TGTGCCAGCAGCTCCCCGCAGTGGGAGGGCACAGATACGCAGTATTTT. As protein: CASSSPQWEGTDTQYF.

V usage is TRBV4-1 and J usage is TRBJ2-1; no reliable D call. The germline V gene encodes CDR1 MGHRA and CDR2 YSYEKL. Deletions cut 3 bases from V and 7 bases from J, with 7 bases between. This CDR3 has 12 residues. Written as DNA, the CDR3 is TGCGCCAGCAGCCAGACTGGTAATGAGCAGTTCTTC. It codes for CASSQTGNEQFF.

This chain links TRBV7-9 with TRBJ2-1, with 9 bases fitting TRBD2. The trim removed 4 bases at V and 2 bases at J, leaving 3 bases unmatched. Germline CDR1 is SEHNR and CDR2 is FQNEAQ (reference sequence). The CDR3 totals 15 residues. DNA of the CDR3: TGTGCCAGCAGCTCTAGCGGGGATGCCTACAATGAGCAGTTCTTC. This gives the protein CASSSSGDAYNEQFF.

This rearrangement joins TRBV2 to TRBJ2-7; 7 bases are a match to TRBD2. J gave up 2 bases and V 1 base, and 5 bases lay outside the gene matches. The germline CDR1 and CDR2 sequences are SNHLY and FYNNEI. The CDR3 consists of 15 residues. This chain's CDR3 is CASSEGFGGAYEQYF. The CDR3 region has the DNA TGTGCCAGCAGTGAAGGTTTTGGGGGGGCCTACGAGCAGTACTTC.

The chain has TRBV29-1 and TRBJ2-1, with TRBD2 as a possible D gene (5 bases). Deletions cut 3 bases from V and 6 bases from J, with 15 bases between. CDR1 is SQVTM, CDR2 ANQGSEA, per germline. This CDR3 has 14 amino acids. CDR3 amino acids: CSVEVSSFVNEQFF. The CDR3 DNA reads as TGCAGCGTTGAGGTATCTAGCTTCGTCAATGAGCAGTTCTTC.

V usage is TRBV2 and J usage is TRBJ2-3; TRBD1 matches at 7 bases. The CDR3 consists of 12 residues. Per the germline V gene, CDR1 is SNHLY and CDR2 is FYNNEI. V gave up 6 bases and J gave up 4 bases; unmatched junction bases: 1. In DNA form, the CDR3 reads TGTGCCAGCAGCGACAGGGCAGATACGCAGTATTTT. Amino acid sequence: CASSDRADTQYF.

There are many counts of this clonotype. Here the CDR3 reads CASSLGGSGSNIQYF. DNA of the CDR3: TGTGCCAGCAGCTTAGGTGGATCAGGATCGAACATTCAGTACTTC. The chain uses TRBV7-2 and TRBJ2-4; D unclear. Trimming removed 1 base from V and 7 bases from J, with 14 bases in between. CDR3 size: 15 residues. The germline gives CDR1 SGHTA, CDR2 FQGNSA.

This clonotype was seen only a few times. The chain has TRBV7-2 and TRBJ2-3, with 8 bases lining up with TRBD2. CDR3 length: 15 residues. V shed 1 base and J 5 bases; nucleotides not matched to a gene: 5. Germline CDR1 is SGHTA and CDR2 is FQGNSA. The CDR3, as DNA: TGTGCCAGCAGCTTAGAAGCGGGAGTAATAGATACGCAGTATTTT. Its protein is CASSLEAGVIDTQYF.

The V gene is TRBV15, the J gene TRBJ1-2; 9 nucleotides match TRBD1. In germline, CDR1 is LNHNV, CDR2 YYDKDF (reference sequence). The CDR3 covers 14 residues. Losses at the gene ends were 4 bases for V and 8 bases for J; bases not matched to a gene: 8. CDR3 protein: CATSKGQGIIGYTF. CDR3 sequence (DNA): TGTGCCACCAGCAAGGGACAGGGAATTATCGGCTACACCTTC. The whole variable domain, filled in from reference TRBV15 and TRBJ1-2, reads DAMVIQNPRYQVTQFGKPVTLSCSQTLNHNVMYWYQQKSSQAPKLLFHYYDKDFNNEADTPDNFQSRRPNTSFCFLDIRSPGLGDTAMYLCATSKGQGIIGYTFGSGTRLTVV.

This clonotype was counted many times. The genes are TRBV7-2 and TRBJ2-5; TRBD1 might be the D (6 bases). The germline V gene has CDR1 SGHTA and CDR2 FQGNSA. Trimming pared 5 bases from V and 5 bases from J, leaving 15 bases between. The CDR3 sequence is 14 residues long. This CDR3 reads CASSARGGSETQYF. CDR3 sequence (DNA): TGTGCCAGCAGCGCCAGGGGTGGGAGTGAGACCCAGTACTTC.

In this sample, this clonotype turned up many times. The chain uses TRBV7-2 and TRBJ2-7; 7 nucleotides align to TRBD2. Germline loops: CDR1 SGHTA, CDR2 FQGNSA. The ends lost 4 bases at V and 6 bases at J; junction bases unmatched: 12. The CDR3 is 15 residues long. The chain's CDR3 is CASSSLAGVELEQYF. CDR3 DNA sequence: TGTGCCAGCAGCTCGTTGGCGGGAGTAGAGCTCGAGCAGTACTTC. The entire variable domain, with the rest obtained from reference TRBV7-2 and TRBJ2-7, is as follows: GAGVSQSPSNKVTEKGKDVELRCDPISGHTALYWYRQSLGQGLEFLIYFQGNSAPDKSGLPSDRFSAERTGGSVSTLTIQRTQQEDSAVYLCASSSLAGVELEQYFGPGTRLTVT.

The chain carries TRBV11-2 and TRBJ2-3; no clear D. The V gene's germline CDR1 is SGHAT and CDR2 FQNNGV. Deletions cut 5 bases from V and 1 base from J, with 7 bases between. The CDR3 loop spans 13 amino acids. The CDR3 DNA sequence: TGTGCCAGCAGCCCCTCTGGCACAGATACGCAGTATTTT. Translated, it gives CASSPSGTDTQYF.

This clonotype was recorded at least ten times. CDR3 DNA: TGTGCCAGCAGCCGTGACTTGAGGGGCTACGAGCAGTACTTC. It translates to CASSRDLRGYEQYF. The rearrangement links TRBV6-1 to TRBJ2-7; TRBD1 or TRBD2 may be the D gene (5 bases each). The ends were cut back, 6 bases at V and 3 bases at J, with 15 bases in the middle. Germline assignment: CDR1 MNHNS and CDR2 SASEGT. CDR3 length: 14 amino acids.

This clonotype has a handful of counts. The gene calls are TRBV7-6 and TRBJ2-1; 12 positions match TRBD2. The trim removed 4 bases at V and 6 bases at J, leaving 4 bases unmatched. The length of the CDR3 is 15 residues. CDR1 and CDR2 (germline): SGHVS, FNYEAQ. The CDR3 sequence: CASSYLAGGPNEQFF. CDR3 in DNA: TGTGCCAGCAGCTATCTAGCGGGAGGGCCCAATGAGCAGTTCTTC.

This clonotype was recorded a few times. This rearrangement joins TRBV6-5 to TRBJ1-1; perhaps TRBD1 as D (6 bases). CDR1 is MNHEY, CDR2 SVGAGI, per germline. Trimming took off 5 bases at V and 6 bases at J, with 16 bases between the two ends. There are 14 residues in the CDR3. The CDR3 nucleotides are TGTGCCAGCAGTACGGGGGGGGCTAGGGCTGAAGCTTTCTTT. Its protein is CASSTGGARAEAFF.

This clonotype occurred a few times. V usage is TRBV4-1 and J usage is TRBJ1-4; D is uncertain. V was trimmed by 4 bases and J by 8 bases, leaving 14 bases between them. This CDR3 region has 14 residues. Germline CDR1 MGHRA, CDR2 YSYEKL. The DNA of the CDR3 is TGCGCCAGCAGCCCTCTTAGTGGAATCGAAAAACTGTTTTTT. Translated: CASSPLSGIEKLFF.

V is TRBV20-1 and J is TRBJ2-3, with D maybe TRBD2 (5 bases). The ends were cut back, 0 bases at V and 4 bases at J, with 14 bases in the middle. Germline lookup yields CDR1 DFQATT and CDR2 SNEGSKA (reference sequence). The CDR3 is 15 amino acids. The CDR3 nucleotides are TGCAGTGCTAGAGATCAACGGGGTACGGCAGATACGCAGTATTTT. This sequence encodes CSARDQRGTADTQYF.

The V call is TRBV5-4, the J call TRBJ1-4, with D hard to call. With 1 base removed from V and 10 bases from J, the gap between germline ends came to 11 bases. There are 13 residues in the CDR3. CDR1 SGHNT and CDR2 YYREEE come from the germline V gene (reference sequence). The CDR3 loop is CASSLLPVGKLFF. In DNA, the CDR3 is TGTGCCAGCAGCTTGCTCCCGGTTGGAAAACTGTTTTTT.

This clonotype was detected only a few times. CDR3 sequence: CASSVDVYNEQFF. CDR3 coding DNA: TGTGCCAGCAGCGTGGACGTTTACAATGAGCAGTTCTTC. The genes are TRBV7-2 and TRBJ2-1, with D unclear. Germline values: CDR1 SGHTA, CDR2 FQGNSA. Trimming removed 5 bases at V and 4 bases at J, with 9 bases between. The CDR3 consists of 13 residues.

The table lists this clonotype with a few counts. The V call is TRBV7-2, the J call TRBJ2-5; 9 bases align to TRBD1. Germline loops: CDR1 SGHTA, CDR2 FQGNSA. The CDR3 has 15 residues. V lost 5 bases and J lost 4; bases outside the gene matches: 8. The CDR3 DNA is TGTGCCAGCAGCACAGACAGGGGGTGGGGAGAGACCCAGTACTTC. As protein: CASSTDRGWGETQYF.

This clonotype has at least ten counts. J is TRBJ1-2 and V is TRBV7-2, with D tentatively TRBD1 (6 bases). Germline lookup yields CDR1 SGHTA and CDR2 FQGNSA. The V end lost 5 bases, the J end lost 11 bases, and 15 bases lay between the germline ends. The CDR3 length is 12 residues. The chain's CDR3 is CASSHRQAYYTF. The CDR3 DNA follows: TGTGCCAGCAGCCACAGACAGGCCTATTACACCTTC.

The chain employs TRBV7-2 and TRBJ2-3; D possibly corresponds to TRBD2 (6 bases). Trimming left V 4 bases short and J 3 bases short, with 17 bases between. The CDR3 sequence is 16 residues long. Germline values: CDR1 SGHTA, CDR2 FQGNSA. The CDR3 loop reads CASSSPLAFGTDTQYF. CDR3 nucleotide sequence: TGTGCCAGCAGCTCCCCACTAGCTTTTGGAACAGATACGCAGTATTTT. Combining the CDR3 with reference TRBV7-2 and TRBJ2-3 gives the whole variable domain GAGVSQSPSNKVTEKGKDVELRCDPISGHTALYWYRQSLGQGLEFLIYFQGNSAPDKSGLPSDRFSAERTGGSVSTLTIQRTQQEDSAVYLCASSSPLAFGTDTQYFGPGTRLTVL.